Here is one T cell receptor (beta chain) with its context. The CDR3 is 16 amino acids. The V gene lost 0 bases and the J gene lost 9 bases, with 16 bases spanning the gap. The germline gives CDR1 SGHTS, CDR2 YDEGEE. This sample was taken from a study of blood T cell repertoires in COVID-19. Study details: Sample material is recorded as cDNA or gDNA derived from T cells, B-cell-depleted T cells, or PBMCs.

Data came from immunoSEQ multiplex PCR; TCRdb stores just in-frame clones and leaves some out. The data hold roughly 250,000 clones, with 90% observed a single time. This TCR came from a woman in her thirties or forties with acute or convalescent COVID-19. The chain joins TRBV5-8 to TRBJ1-6, with D possibly being TRBD1 (6 bases). The material sequenced was peripheral blood. CDR3 DNA sequence: TGTGCCAGCAGCTTGGTTGAGACAGGCCCATCTTCACCCCTCCACTTT. It codes for CASSLVETGPSSPLHF.